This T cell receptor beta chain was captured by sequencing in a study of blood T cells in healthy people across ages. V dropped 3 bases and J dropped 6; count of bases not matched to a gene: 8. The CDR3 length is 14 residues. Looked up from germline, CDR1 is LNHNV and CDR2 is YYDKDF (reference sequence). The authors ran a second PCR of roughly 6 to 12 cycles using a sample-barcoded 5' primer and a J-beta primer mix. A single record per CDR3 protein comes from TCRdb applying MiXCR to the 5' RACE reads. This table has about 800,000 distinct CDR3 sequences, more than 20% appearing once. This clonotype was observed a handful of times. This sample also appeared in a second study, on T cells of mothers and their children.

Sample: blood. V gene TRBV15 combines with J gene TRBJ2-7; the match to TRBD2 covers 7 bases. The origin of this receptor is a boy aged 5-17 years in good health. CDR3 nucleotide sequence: TGTGCCACCAGCAGGGCGGGACTACCTACCGAGCAGTACTTC. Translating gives CATSRAGLPTEQYF.